This T cell receptor beta chain was identified in a study of molecular identifiers for immune sequencing clone quantification. For the study at large: The replicates split RNA from roughly 20,000 or 100,000 naive CD8 cells five ways and sequenced four.

Study-level results: With a barcode shared among identical TCR molecules, highly expanded clone sizes could be underestimated.

CDR3 size: 16 residues. V lost 3 bases and J lost 7; bases outside the gene matches: 6. This clonotype was detected a few times. Its antigen remains unidentified. TCRdb independently ran MiXCR on the PCR reads; one entry per CDR3 protein. The data show 400,000 to 600,000 distinct CDR3 sequences, about 25% seen once. This chain links TRBV12-3 or TRBV12-4 with TRBJ1-6, with 10 positions matching TRBD1. Sequencing used naive CD8+ T cells from blood, with Jurkat cell RNA spiked in. Noted subset: FACS-sorted CD8+CD4-CCR7+CD45RA+ naive T cells. The sequence came from a human donor in good health. Some libraries in this study had Jurkat cell RNA spiked in. The CDR3: CASSLGDRGPNSPLHF. Here the CDR3 DNA reads TGTGCCAGCAGTTTGGGGGACAGGGGACCGAATTCACCCCTCCACTTT.